Listed below are T cell receptor beta chains from one sample, sequenced in a study of blood T cell repertoires in COVID-19. Using immunoSEQ multiplex PCR, the repertoire was profiled, and TCRdb retains in-frame clones only, with some absent. Among nearly 110,000 clones, 60% to 80% were seen once, and the ten largest hold 0.9%. Sample: peripheral blood. All receptors come from a human donor with acute or convalescent COVID-19. The donor label of this sample is uncertain. CDR3s include the opening cysteine and the closing phenylalanine or tryptophan. The D gene is left open where the match is weak. For some rows the clone size is stated as once, few or many, or as a class when expanded; others skip it.

abundance: .; j_gene: TRBJ2-2; d_gene: TRBD2; len: 14; v_gene: TRBV24-1; CDR3aa: CATELAGNTGELFF; CDR3nt: TGTGCCACCGAACTAGCGGGGAACACCGGGGAGCTGTTTTTT
abundance: .; j_gene: TRBJ1-2; d_gene: TRBD1; len: 15; v_gene: TRBV5-1; CDR3aa: CASSTDRDSNYGYTF; CDR3nt: TGCGCCAGCAGCACGGACCGGGACAGTAACTATGGCTACACCTTC
abundance: .; j_gene: TRBJ1-2; d_gene: .; len: 12; v_gene: TRBV30; CDR3aa: CAWAGRNYGYTF; CDR3nt: TGTGCCTGGGCAGGGCGGAACTATGGCTACACCTTC
abundance: few; j_gene: TRBJ2-5; d_gene: .; len: 14; v_gene: TRBV30; CDR3aa: CAWSPEGLKETQYF; CDR3nt: TGTGCCTGGAGTCCCGAGGGTTTGAAAGAGACCCAGTACTTC
abundance: once; j_gene: TRBJ2-2; d_gene: .; len: 17; v_gene: TRBV10-3; CDR3aa: CAISESIGLTYTGELFF; CDR3nt: TGTGCCATCAGTGAGTCGATAGGACTAACCTACACCGGGGAGCTGTTTTTT
abundance: .; j_gene: TRBJ2-1; d_gene: .; len: 15; v_gene: TRBV7-7; CDR3aa: CASSLVRGENNEQFF; CDR3nt: TGTGCCAGCAGCTTAGTTCGGGGTGAAAACAATGAGCAGTTCTTC
abundance: .; j_gene: TRBJ2-3; d_gene: .; len: 15; v_gene: TRBV2; CDR3aa: CASSSRGWGTDTQYF; CDR3nt: TGTGCCAGCAGTAGCAGGGGATGGGGCACAGATACGCAGTATTTT
abundance: .; j_gene: TRBJ1-5; d_gene: TRBD1; len: 14; v_gene: TRBV7-6; CDR3aa: CASSNRGNNQPQHF; CDR3nt: TGTGCCAGCAGCAACAGGGGGAACAATCAGCCCCAGCATTTT
abundance: few; j_gene: TRBJ1-1; d_gene: .; len: 14; v_gene: TRBV11-2; CDR3aa: CASSFGVVGTEAFF; CDR3nt: TGTGCCAGCAGCTTCGGGGTCGTGGGCACTGAAGCTTTCTTT
abundance: .; j_gene: TRBJ1-6; d_gene: .; len: 15; v_gene: TRBV19; CDR3aa: CASSRAGPTNSPLHF; CDR3nt: TGTGCCAGTAGTAGAGCTGGGCCGACGAATTCACCCCTCCACTTT
abundance: few; j_gene: TRBJ1-2; d_gene: TRBD1; len: 17; v_gene: TRBV5-1; CDR3aa: CASSLHYTGQGVGGYTF; CDR3nt: TGCGCCAGCAGCTTACACTATACCGGACAGGGAGTAGGTGGCTACACCTTC
abundance: .; j_gene: TRBJ2-5; d_gene: .; len: 17; v_gene: TRBV3-1/TRBV3-2; CDR3aa: CASSQPPGLTSRETQYF; CDR3nt: TGTGCCAGCAGCCAACCCCCGGGACTCACCAGTAGGGAGACCCAGTACTTC
abundance: .; j_gene: TRBJ1-6; d_gene: .; len: 14; v_gene: TRBV5-6; CDR3aa: CASSLGAENSPLHF; CDR3nt: TGTGCCAGCAGCTTGGGGGCCGAAAATTCACCCCTCCACTTT
abundance: .; j_gene: TRBJ1-2; d_gene: TRBD1; len: 15; v_gene: TRBV6-5; CDR3aa: CASSTGQGGVYGYTF; CDR3nt: TGTGCCAGCAGTACGGGACAGGGGGGAGTCTATGGCTACACCTTC
abundance: once; j_gene: TRBJ1-1; d_gene: TRBD1; len: 12; v_gene: TRBV5-4; CDR3aa: CASSRDRGEAFF; CDR3nt: TGTGCCAGCAGCCGAGACAGGGGTGAAGCTTTCTTT
abundance: .; j_gene: TRBJ2-7; d_gene: TRBD2; len: 15; v_gene: TRBV4-2; CDR3aa: CASSPTSGGINEQYF; CDR3nt: TGTGCCAGCTCTCCGACTAGCGGGGGGATTAACGAGCAGTACTTC
abundance: .; j_gene: TRBJ2-5; d_gene: TRBD2; len: 15; v_gene: TRBV29-1; CDR3aa: CSVGLAGGWRETQYF; CDR3nt: TGCAGCGTTGGGCTAGCGGGGGGCTGGCGAGAGACCCAGTACTTC
abundance: few; j_gene: TRBJ2-7; d_gene: TRBD2; len: 16; v_gene: TRBV6-1; CDR3aa: CASSEALGGGSGEQYF; CDR3nt: TGTGCCAGCAGTGAAGCGCTCGGCGGGGGGTCGGGCGAGCAGTACTTC
abundance: .; j_gene: TRBJ1-5; d_gene: .; len: 13; v_gene: TRBV12-3/TRBV12-4; CDR3aa: CASSNPPDQPQHF; CDR3nt: TGTGCCAGCAGTAACCCCCCGGATCAGCCCCAGCATTTT
abundance: .; j_gene: TRBJ1-2; d_gene: .; len: 11; v_gene: TRBV6-4; CDR3aa: CASSDGIGYTF; CDR3nt: TGTGCCAGCAGTGACGGCATTGGCTACACCTTC
abundance: .; j_gene: TRBJ2-2; d_gene: TRBD1; len: 16; v_gene: TRBV19; CDR3aa: CASSIGTGGPTGELFF; CDR3nt: TGTGCCAGTAGTATAGGGACAGGGGGTCCCACCGGGGAGCTGTTTTTT
abundance: few; j_gene: TRBJ2-5; d_gene: TRBD1; len: 14; v_gene: TRBV5-1; CDR3aa: CASSSHRGQETQYF; CDR3nt: TGCGCCAGCAGTTCACACAGGGGGCAAGAGACCCAGTACTTC